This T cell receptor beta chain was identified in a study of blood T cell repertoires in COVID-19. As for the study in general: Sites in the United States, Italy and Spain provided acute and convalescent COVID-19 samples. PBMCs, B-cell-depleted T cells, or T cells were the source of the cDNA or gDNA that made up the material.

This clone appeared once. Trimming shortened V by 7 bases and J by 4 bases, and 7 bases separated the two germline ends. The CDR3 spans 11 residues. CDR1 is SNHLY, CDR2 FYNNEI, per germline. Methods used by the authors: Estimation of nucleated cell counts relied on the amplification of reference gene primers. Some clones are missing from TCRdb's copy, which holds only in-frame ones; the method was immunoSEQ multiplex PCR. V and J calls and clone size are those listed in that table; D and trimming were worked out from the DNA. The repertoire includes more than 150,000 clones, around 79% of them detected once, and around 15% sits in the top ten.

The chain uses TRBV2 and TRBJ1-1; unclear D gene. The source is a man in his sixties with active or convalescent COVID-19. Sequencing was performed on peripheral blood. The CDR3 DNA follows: TGTGCCAGCAAGAGTTTCACTGAAGCTTTCTTT. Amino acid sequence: CASKSFTEAFF.